These T cell receptor beta chains were read from a single sample in a study of blood T cells in healthy people across ages. MiXCR was run by TCRdb on the 5' RACE reads, yielding one entry per CDR3 protein. The data hold 800,000 to 1,000,000 distinct CDR3 sequences, with approximately 49% observed a single time. The sample was blood. Receptors were obtained from a man in his thirties or forties in good health. Both conserved end residues are part of each CDR3. A D gene is named only where the DNA matches it firmly. Size is stated for part of the rows, as once, few or many counts, or as a class when the clone is expanded.

abundance	v_gene	d_gene	j_gene	len	CDR3nt	CDR3aa
few	TRBV4-1	-	TRBJ2-3	13	TGCGCCAGCAGCCAGAATCCCACAGATACGCAGTATTTT	CASSQNPTDTQYF
-	TRBV12-3/TRBV12-4	-	TRBJ1-1	13	TGTGCCAGCAGTAAAGCAGGGAGCCCTGAAGCTTTCTTT	CASSKAGSPEAFF
few	TRBV4-1	-	TRBJ2-7	14	TGCGCCAGCAGCCAAGCCCAAGCGGATTACGAGCAGTACTTC	CASSQAQADYEQYF
few	TRBV24-1	TRBD2	TRBJ2-1	14	TGTGCCACCACCGGGACTAGCGGGGCTAATGAGCAGTTCTTC	CATTGTSGANEQFF
-	TRBV25-1	TRBD1	TRBJ2-5	17	TGTGCCAGCAGTGAATATTCCGGGACAGGGAACCAAGAGACCCAGTACTTC	CASSEYSGTGNQETQYF
many	TRBV6-5	TRBD1	TRBJ1-2	14	TGTGCCAGCAGTCGACAGGGCATCGGCTATGGCTACACCTTC	CASSRQGIGYGYTF
once	TRBV12-3/TRBV12-4	-	TRBJ2-3	16	TGTGCCAGCAGTCCGTCCGGACAGATGAGAACAGATACGCAGTATTTT	CASSPSGQMRTDTQYF
once	TRBV6-5	-	TRBJ2-5	15	TGTGCCAGCACTACAAGGGACACCTGGAGAGAGACCCAGTACTTC	CASTTRDTWRETQYF
-	TRBV28	-	TRBJ2-1	15	TGTGCCAGCAGTTTAGCAGGGGAGGAAATTCAAGGGCAGTTCTTC	CASSLAGEEIQGQFF
many	TRBV5-1	-	TRBJ2-5	12	TGCGCCAGCAGCGAGAACCAAGAGACCCAGTACTTC	CASSENQETQYF
many	TRBV30	-	TRBJ2-3	13	TGTGCGCGGTCCGGGGGGCCTACAGATACGCAGTATTTT	CARSGGPTDTQYF
few	TRBV2	-	TRBJ1-5	16	TGTGCCAGCAGTGTGGGGGTAGAGGGAAGCAATCAGCCCCAGCATTTT	CASSVGVEGSNQPQHF
-	TRBV20-1	TRBD2	TRBJ2-5	13	TGCAGTGCTAGCAGGGTAGCGGGTGGGACCCAGTACTTC	CSASRVAGGTQYF
few	TRBV20-1	TRBD1	TRBJ1-6	13	TGCAGTGTTACTCAGGGGGCTGATTCACCCCTCCACTTT	CSVTQGADSPLHF
-	TRBV29-1	TRBD1	TRBJ1-4	13	TGCAGCGTTGAAAAGGGGGCGAATGAAAAACTGTTTTTT	CSVEKGANEKLFF
-	TRBV9	TRBD2	TRBJ2-3	15	TGTGCCAGCGGCGGAGGCGGGGGGGTCACAGATACGCAGTATTTT	CASGGGGGVTDTQYF
-	TRBV7-9	TRBD1	TRBJ2-1	15	TGTGCCAGCAGCATCGAAGGGACAGGGGCCAATGAGCAGTTCTTC	CASSIEGTGANEQFF
-	TRBV20-1	-	TRBJ1-5	17	TGCAGTGCTAGAGATGAGGAAGGGCGGGGGGTTAATCAGCCCCAGCATTTT	CSARDEEGRGVNQPQHF
-	TRBV25-1	-	TRBJ2-3	15	TGTGCCAGCAGTGAATATGTACTAAACACAGATACGCAGTATTTT	CASSEYVLNTDTQYF
-	TRBV4-2	TRBD2	TRBJ2-3	18	TGTGCCAGCAGCCAAGACCCTGAACTAGCGGGGGGCACAGATACGCAGTATTTT	CASSQDPELAGGTDTQYF
-	TRBV18	TRBD1	TRBJ2-5	13	TGTGCCAGCTCGCCACAGGGGACCGAGACCCAGTACTTC	CASSPQGTETQYF
-	TRBV29-1	-	TRBJ1-1	13	TGCAGCGGCGGACAGACCGCGAACACTGAAGCTTTCTTT	CSGGQTANTEAFF
-	TRBV7-9	-	TRBJ1-4	17	TGTGCCAGCAGCTCGCACATCGGAGGAGGGGTCGGGGAAAAACTGTTTTTT	CASSSHIGGGVGEKLFF
once	TRBV3-1	-	TRBJ2-1	16	TGTGCCAGCAGCCCCATTAACAAGAGACACTACAATGAGCAGTTCTTC	CASSPINKRHYNEQFF
-	TRBV5-4	TRBD2	TRBJ2-3	16	TGTGCCAGTAGCTTCCAGGCCAATTCTAGCGGGGATACGCAGTATTTT	CASSFQANSSGDTQYF
-	TRBV20-1	-	TRBJ2-5	13	TGCAGTGCATGGGACCAGACAGGAGAGACCCAGTACTTC	CSAWDQTGETQYF
many	TRBV28	-	TRBJ2-3	14	TGTGCCAGCAGCCCCGGGTCGATCACAGATACGCAGTATTTT	CASSPGSITDTQYF
-	TRBV20-1	-	TRBJ2-3	16	TGCAGTGCTAGTCTCCGGGATTCTGAGATCGCAGATACGCAGTATTTT	CSASLRDSEIADTQYF
-	TRBV27	-	TRBJ2-3	14	TGTGCCAGCAGTTTCGGGTCTTACACAGATACGCAGTATTTT	CASSFGSYTDTQYF